The sequence of this TCR beta chain was determined in a study of Graves' ophthalmopathy and Graves' hyperthyroidism. Study-level information: Hyperthyroidism counted as stable given no ophthalmopathy within 18 months of follow-up. Study outcomes and limitations: Sensitivity reached more than 70% and specificity just under 75% when the model predicted ophthalmopathy progression. Appearing in blood as well were most expanded thyroid clonotypes above 0.001 frequency.

The CDR3 is 12 amino acids. Germline CDR1 reads SNHLY; CDR2 reads FYNNEI. Exclusion covered patients with other autoimmune diseases or uncontrolled infections (as well as pregnancy or lactation). Concerning this clonotype itself: Its target is unknown.

Amplification of TCR beta CDR3 regions used RNA transcripts. An initial RT-PCR round employing HTBI primers preceded a second-round multiplex PCR. Each CDR3 protein is one row after TCRdb ran MiXCR on the multiplex PCR reads. Among roughly 600,000 distinct CDR3 sequences listed, just under 40% were seen once. Sequenced material: peripheral blood or thyroid tissue (not recorded which). This sequence joins TRBV2 and TRBJ1-2; the D gene is possibly TRBD1 (6 bases). This TCR came from an adult man with Graves' hyperthyroidism. In nucleotides, the CDR3 is TGTGCTATTCGAGACAGGAACTATGGCTACACCTTC. It translates to CAIRDRNYGYTF.